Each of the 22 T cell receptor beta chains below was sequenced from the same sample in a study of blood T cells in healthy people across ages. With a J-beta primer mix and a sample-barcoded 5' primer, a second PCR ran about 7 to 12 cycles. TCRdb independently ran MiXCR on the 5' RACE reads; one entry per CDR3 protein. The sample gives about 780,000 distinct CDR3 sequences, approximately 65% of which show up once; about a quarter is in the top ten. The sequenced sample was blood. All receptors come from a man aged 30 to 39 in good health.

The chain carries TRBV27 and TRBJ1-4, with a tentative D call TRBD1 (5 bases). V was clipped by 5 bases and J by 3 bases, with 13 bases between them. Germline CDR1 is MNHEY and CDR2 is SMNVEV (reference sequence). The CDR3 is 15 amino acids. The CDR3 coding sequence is TGTGCCAGCAGTCCAGACGGGGGGTCTAATGAAAAACTGTTTTTT. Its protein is CASSPDGGSNEKLFF. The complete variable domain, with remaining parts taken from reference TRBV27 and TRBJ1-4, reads EAQVTQNPRYLITVTGKKLTVTCSQNMNHEYMSWYRQDPGLGLRQIYYSMNVEVTDKGDVPEGYKVSRKEKRNFPLILESPSPNQTSLYFCASSPDGGSNEKLFFGSGTQLSVL.

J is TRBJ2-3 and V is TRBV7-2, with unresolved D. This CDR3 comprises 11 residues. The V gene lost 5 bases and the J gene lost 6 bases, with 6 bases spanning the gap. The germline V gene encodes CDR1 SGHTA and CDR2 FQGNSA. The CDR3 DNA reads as TGTGCCAGCAGCAATAAGGATACGCAGTATTTT. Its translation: CASSNKDTQYF. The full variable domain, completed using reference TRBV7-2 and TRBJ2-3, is GAGVSQSPSNKVTEKGKDVELRCDPISGHTALYWYRQSLGQGLEFLIYFQGNSAPDKSGLPSDRFSAERTGGSVSTLTIQRTQQEDSAVYLCASSNKDTQYFGPGTRLTVL.

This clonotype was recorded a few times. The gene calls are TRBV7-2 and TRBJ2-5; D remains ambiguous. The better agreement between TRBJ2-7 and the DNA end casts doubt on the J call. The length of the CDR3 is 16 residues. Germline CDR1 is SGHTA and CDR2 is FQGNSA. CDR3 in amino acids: CASSLSPRSAVGEQYF. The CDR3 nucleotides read TGTGCCAGCAGCTTATCACCCAGGTCTGCAGTGGGCGAGCAGTACTTC.

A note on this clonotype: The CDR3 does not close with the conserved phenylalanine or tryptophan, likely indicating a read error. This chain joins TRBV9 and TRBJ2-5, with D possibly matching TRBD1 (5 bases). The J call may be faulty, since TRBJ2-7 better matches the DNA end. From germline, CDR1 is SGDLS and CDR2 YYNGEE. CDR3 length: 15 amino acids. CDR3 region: CASSVTSRGRGEQYL. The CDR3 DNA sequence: TGTGCCAGCAGCGTTACTTCTAGGGGAAGGGGCGAGCAGTACCTC.

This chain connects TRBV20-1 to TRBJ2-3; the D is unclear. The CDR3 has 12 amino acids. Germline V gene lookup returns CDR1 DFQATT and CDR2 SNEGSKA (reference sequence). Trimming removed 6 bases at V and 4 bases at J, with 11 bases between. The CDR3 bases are TGCAGTGCCACCCTCTCGGCAGATACGCAGTATTTT. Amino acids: CSATLSADTQYF.

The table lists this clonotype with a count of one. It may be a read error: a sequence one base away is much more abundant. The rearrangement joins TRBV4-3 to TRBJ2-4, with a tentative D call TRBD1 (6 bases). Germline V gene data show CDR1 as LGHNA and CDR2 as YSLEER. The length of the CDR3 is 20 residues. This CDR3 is CTSSLQPIGSDRRAKNIQYF. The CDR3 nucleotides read TGCACCAGCAGCCTACAGCCAATTGGGTCGGACAGAAGGGCCAAAAACATTCAGTACTTC.

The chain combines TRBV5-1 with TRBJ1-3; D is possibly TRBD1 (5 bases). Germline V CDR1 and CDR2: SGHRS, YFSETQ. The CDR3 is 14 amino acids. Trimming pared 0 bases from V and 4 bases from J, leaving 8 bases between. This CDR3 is CASSLAGSGNTIYF. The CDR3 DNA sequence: TGCGCCAGCAGCTTGGCAGGGTCCGGAAACACCATATATTTT. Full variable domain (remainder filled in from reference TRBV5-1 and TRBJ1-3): KAGVTQTPRYLIKTRGQQVTLSCSPISGHRSVSWYQQTPGQGLQFLFEYFSETQRNKGNFPGRFSGRQFSNSRSEMNVSTLELGDSALYLCASSLAGSGNTIYFGEGSWLTVV.

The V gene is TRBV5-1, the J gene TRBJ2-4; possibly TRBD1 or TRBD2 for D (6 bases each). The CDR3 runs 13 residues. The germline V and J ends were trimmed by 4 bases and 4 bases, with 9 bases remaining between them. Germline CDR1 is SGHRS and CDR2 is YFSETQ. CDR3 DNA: TGCGCCAGCAGCGGGGGGACAAAAAACATTCAGTACTTC. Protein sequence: CASSGGTKNIQYF.

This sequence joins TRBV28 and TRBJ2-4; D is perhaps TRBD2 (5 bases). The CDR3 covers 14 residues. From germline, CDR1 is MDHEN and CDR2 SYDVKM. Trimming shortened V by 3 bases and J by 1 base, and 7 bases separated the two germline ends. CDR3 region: CASSFRGAKNIQYF. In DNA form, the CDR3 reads TGTGCCAGCAGTTTTCGGGGTGCCAAAAACATTCAGTACTTC. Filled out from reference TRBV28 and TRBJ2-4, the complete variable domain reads DVKVTQSSRYLVKRTGEKVFLECVQDMDHENMFWYRQDPGLGLRLIYFSYDVKMKEKGDIPEGYSVSREKKERFSLILESASTNQTSMYLCASSFRGAKNIQYFGAGTRLSVL.

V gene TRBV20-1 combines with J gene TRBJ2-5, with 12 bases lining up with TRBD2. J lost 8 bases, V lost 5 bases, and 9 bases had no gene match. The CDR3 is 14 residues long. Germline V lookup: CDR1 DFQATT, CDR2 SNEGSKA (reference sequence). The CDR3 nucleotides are TGCAGTGCTTTACTAGCGGGGGGCCTCACTACCCAGTACTTC. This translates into CSALLAGGLTTQYF.

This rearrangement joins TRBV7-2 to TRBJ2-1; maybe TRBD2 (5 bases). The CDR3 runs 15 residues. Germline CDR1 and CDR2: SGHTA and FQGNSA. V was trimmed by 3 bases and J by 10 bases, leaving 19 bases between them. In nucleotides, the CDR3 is TGTGCCAGCAGCTTGAGGGAAACCCAGAGGAGGGAGCAGTTCTTC. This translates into CASSLRETQRREQFF.

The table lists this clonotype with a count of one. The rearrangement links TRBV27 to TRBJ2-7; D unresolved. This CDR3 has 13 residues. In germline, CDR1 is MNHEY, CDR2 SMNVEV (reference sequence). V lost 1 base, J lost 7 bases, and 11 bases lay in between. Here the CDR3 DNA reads TGTGCCAGCAGTTTATGGGTGTCGGGTGAGCAGTACTTC. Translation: CASSLWVSGEQYF.

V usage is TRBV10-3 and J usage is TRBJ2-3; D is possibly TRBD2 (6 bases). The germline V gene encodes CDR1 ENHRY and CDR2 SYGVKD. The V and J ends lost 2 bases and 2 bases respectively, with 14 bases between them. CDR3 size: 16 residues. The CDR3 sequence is CAISEVGGALTDTQYF. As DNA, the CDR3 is TGTGCCATCAGTGAGGTTGGCGGGGCCCTCACAGATACGCAGTATTTT.

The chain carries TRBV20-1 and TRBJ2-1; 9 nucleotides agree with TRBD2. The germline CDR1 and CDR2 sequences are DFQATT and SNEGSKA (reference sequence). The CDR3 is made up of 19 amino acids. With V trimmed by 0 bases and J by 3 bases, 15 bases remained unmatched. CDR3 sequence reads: CSARDLGEGLAGNYNEQFF. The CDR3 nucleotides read TGCAGTGCTAGAGATCTTGGGGAAGGGCTAGCGGGGAACTACAATGAGCAGTTCTTC.

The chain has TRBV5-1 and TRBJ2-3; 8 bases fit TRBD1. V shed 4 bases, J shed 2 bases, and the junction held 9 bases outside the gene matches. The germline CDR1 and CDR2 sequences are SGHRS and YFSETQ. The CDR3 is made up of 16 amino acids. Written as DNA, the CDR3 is TGCGCCAGCAGCGCGGGACAGGTCCTACCCACAGATACGCAGTATTTT. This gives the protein CASSAGQVLPTDTQYF.

The chain's CDR3 is CASSLVGGQAAYEQYF. In nucleotides, the CDR3 is TGTGCCAGCAGCTTAGTGGGTGGACAGGCAGCCTACGAGCAGTACTTC. The chain combines TRBV7-2 with TRBJ2-7; TRBD1 aligns across 7 bases. Unmatched junction bases numbered 8, after V lost 1 base and J lost 2 bases. The CDR3 length is 16 residues. Germline CDR1 and CDR2: SGHTA and FQGNSA.

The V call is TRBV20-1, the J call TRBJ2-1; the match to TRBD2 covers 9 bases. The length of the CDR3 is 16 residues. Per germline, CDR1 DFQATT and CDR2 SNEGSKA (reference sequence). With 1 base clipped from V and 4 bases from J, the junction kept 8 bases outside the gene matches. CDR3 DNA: TGCAGTGCTAGAGGGGGTGGCGGGGGGGGGTACAATGAGCAGTTCTTC. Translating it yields CSARGGGGGGYNEQFF.

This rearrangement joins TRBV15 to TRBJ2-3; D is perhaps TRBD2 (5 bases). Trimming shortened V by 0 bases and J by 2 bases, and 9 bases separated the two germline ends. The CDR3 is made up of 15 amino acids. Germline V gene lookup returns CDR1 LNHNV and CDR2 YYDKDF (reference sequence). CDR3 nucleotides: TGTGCCACCAGCAGAGAAAGGCGGGTCACAGATACGCAGTATTTT. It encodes CATSRERRVTDTQYF.

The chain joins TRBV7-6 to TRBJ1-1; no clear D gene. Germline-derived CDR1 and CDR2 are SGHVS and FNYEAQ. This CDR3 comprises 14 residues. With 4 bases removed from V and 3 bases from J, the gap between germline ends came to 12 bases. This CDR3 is CASSSDYFDTEAFF. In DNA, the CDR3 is TGTGCCAGCAGCTCAGACTATTTTGACACTGAAGCTTTCTTT. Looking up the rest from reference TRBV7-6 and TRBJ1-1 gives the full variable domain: GAGVSQSPRYKVTKRGQDVALRCDPISGHVSLYWYRQALGQGPEFLTYFNYEAQQDKSGLPNDRFSAERPEGSISTLTIQRTEQRDSAMYRCASSSDYFDTEAFFGQGTRLTVV.

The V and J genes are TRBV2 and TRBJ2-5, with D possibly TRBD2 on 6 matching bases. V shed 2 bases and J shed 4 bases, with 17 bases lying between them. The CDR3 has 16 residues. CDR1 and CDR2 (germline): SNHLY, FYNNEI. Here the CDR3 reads CASSEIEGRGLETQYF. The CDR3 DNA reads TGTGCCAGCAGTGAAATTGAGGGACGGGGACTAGAGACCCAGTACTTC.

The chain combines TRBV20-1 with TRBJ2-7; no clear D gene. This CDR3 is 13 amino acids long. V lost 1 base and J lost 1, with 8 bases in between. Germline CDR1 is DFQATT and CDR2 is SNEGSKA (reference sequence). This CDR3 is CSARATSSYEQYF. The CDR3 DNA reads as TGCAGTGCTAGAGCCACATCTTCCTACGAGCAGTACTTC.

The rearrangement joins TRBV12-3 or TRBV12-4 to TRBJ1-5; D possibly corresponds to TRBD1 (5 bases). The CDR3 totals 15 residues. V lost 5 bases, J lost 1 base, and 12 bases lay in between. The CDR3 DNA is TGTGCCAGCAGTCCGGACACAAGGAGCAATCAGCCCCAGCATTTT. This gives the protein CASSPDTRSNQPQHF.